The 7 T cell receptor beta chains listed next were all sequenced from one sample in a study of blood T cell repertoires in COVID-19. TCRdb keeps only in-frame clones here, not all; method: immunoSEQ multiplex PCR. Of roughly 180,000 clones listed, roughly 84% are singletons. Sequencing was carried out using PBMCs or T cells enriched from blood (not recorded which). Receptors were obtained from a woman aged 55 to 70 who had recovered from COVID-19.

The V call is TRBV6-5, the J call TRBJ2-7; D may be TRBD2 (5 bases). V was pared by 8 bases and J by 3 bases, with 20 bases between. The CDR3 consists of 15 residues. CDR1 is MNHEY, CDR2 SVGAGI, per germline. CDR3 region: CASRIEARGRYEQYF. The CDR3 DNA reads TGTGCCAGCCGGATTGAGGCCCGGGGTCGCTACGAGCAGTACTTC.

V is TRBV28 and J is TRBJ1-2; tentatively, D is TRBD1 (6 bases). Trimming took off 6 bases at V and 8 bases at J, with 13 bases between the two ends. In germline, CDR1 is MDHEN, CDR2 SYDVKM. The CDR3 is 12 amino acids. The CDR3 coding sequence is TGTGCCAGCAGACCTCACAGGGAGGGCTACACCTTC. Amino acid sequence: CASRPHREGYTF.

This clone was seen just once. The chain employs TRBV27 and TRBJ1-5; possible D gene TRBD1, 5 bases. V was clipped by 5 bases and J by 6 bases, with 11 bases between them. There are 13 residues in the CDR3. Germline CDR1 reads MNHEY; CDR2 reads SMNVEV (reference sequence). The CDR3 region has the DNA TGTGCCAGCAGTGGTGGGAGGGGTCAGCCCCAGCATTTT. Its protein product is CASSGGRGQPQHF.

The chain uses TRBV2 and TRBJ1-1; perhaps TRBD1 as D (5 bases). With 4 bases removed from V and 2 bases from J, the gap between germline ends came to 11 bases. This CDR3 is built from 14 residues. CDR1 is SNHLY and CDR2 is FYNNEI in the germline V gene. CDR3 protein: CASSALQGNTEAFF. CDR3 DNA sequence: TGTGCCAGCAGTGCGCTCCAGGGTAACACTGAAGCTTTCTTT.

V is TRBV6-1 and J is TRBJ1-6; 8 nucleotides line up with TRBD1. This CDR3 region has 15 residues. Germline V gene lookup returns CDR1 MNHNS and CDR2 SASEGT. V lost 3 bases to trimming and J lost 10 bases; unmatched junction nucleotides: 8. The CDR3 here is CASSDLGQGRSPLHF. The CDR3 DNA reads TGTGCCAGCAGTGACCTCGGACAGGGAAGGTCACCCCTCCACTTT.

The CDR3 DNA follows: TGTGCCAGAAGCTTGTTCGGAGGGTATAGCAATCAGCCCCAGCATTTT. Translated: CARSLFGGYSNQPQHF. This rearrangement joins TRBV5-3 to TRBJ1-5, with no clear D. TRBV5-3 is noted as an ORF with a role that remains uncertain. Trimming removed 1 base at V and 0 bases at J, with 11 bases between. The CDR3 spans 16 residues.

The V and J genes are TRBV29-1 and TRBJ1-5; TRBD1 agrees at 8 bases. Germline V lookup: CDR1 SQVTM, CDR2 ANQGSEA. This CDR3 spans 13 amino acids. V lost 7 bases and J lost 1; bases outside the gene matches: 3. CDR3 region: CSAGQGSNQPQHF. CDR3 in DNA: TGCAGCGCAGGACAGGGAAGCAATCAGCCCCAGCATTTT.